This entry lists 22 T cell receptor beta chains sequenced from one sample in a study of OX40 agonist ivuxolimab in advanced cancers. Sequencing used immunoSEQ multiplex PCR; TCRdb keeps in-frame clones, though not all of them. The table lists about 48,000 clones, 65% to 85% of them singletons. The source material was CD4+ or CD8+ T cells sorted from blood, sampled in a trial of the OX40 agonist ivuxolimab. These TCRs come from an adult with an advanced solid tumor such as melanoma, head and neck, liver or kidney cancer.

The genes are TRBV30 and TRBJ2-5, with D unclear. CDR3 length: 12 residues. Trimming pared 0 bases from V and 5 bases from J, leaving 7 bases between. In germline, CDR1 is GTSNPN, CDR2 SVGIG (reference sequence). CDR3 sequence (DNA): TGTGCCTGGAGTGTACTTGGGGAGACCCAGTACTTC. Translated, it gives CAWSVLGETQYF. Full variable domain (remainder filled in from reference TRBV30 and TRBJ2-5): SQTIHQWPATLVQPVGSPLSLECTVEGTSNPNLYWYRQAAGRGLQLLFYSVGIGQISSEVPQNLSASRPQDRQFILSSKKLLLSDSGFYLCAWSVLGETQYFGPGTRLLVL.

This clone appeared a single time. The rearrangement uses TRBV7-3 and TRBJ2-3, with D hard to call. Germline CDR1 reads SGHTA; CDR2 reads FQGTGA. The CDR3 consists of 13 residues. V was cut by 8 bases and J by 2 bases, with 11 bases left in between. The CDR3 bases are TGTGCCAGCTCCAGGATTATCACAGATACGCAGTATTTT. Encoded protein: CASSRIITDTQYF.

V gene TRBV18 combines with J gene TRBJ2-7; perhaps TRBD1 as D (6 bases). The ends were cut back, 1 base at V and 9 bases at J, with 10 bases in the middle. Germline V gene sequence: CDR1 KGHSH, CDR2 LQKENI. The CDR3 extends over 12 amino acids. The CDR3 loop is CASSPQGERQYF. In DNA, the CDR3 is TGTGCCAGCTCACCACAGGGGGAGAGGCAGTACTTC.

The J gene is TRBJ1-1, the V gene TRBV29-1; D gene uncertain. Trimming took 0 bases from V and 5 from J, leaving 13 bases between them. The CDR3 covers 14 residues. CDR1 is SQVTM and CDR2 is ANQGSEA in the germline V gene. The CDR3 here is CSVEDRPHKTEAFF. CDR3 in DNA: TGCAGCGTTGAAGACAGACCCCATAAGACTGAAGCTTTCTTT.

The chain employs TRBV14 and TRBJ2-1; 7 nucleotides line up with TRBD2. Losses at the gene ends were 3 bases for V and 4 bases for J; bases not matched to a gene: 9. The CDR3 length is 16 residues. CDR1 and CDR2 (germline): SGHDN, FVKESK. The CDR3 here is CASSHGLGGGYNEQFF. The CDR3 coding sequence is TGTGCCAGCAGCCACGGTTTGGGGGGGGGATACAATGAGCAGTTCTTC.

The genes are TRBV30 and TRBJ2-7, with 7 bases aligning to TRBD1. Germline CDR1 GTSNPN, CDR2 SVGIG (reference sequence). Trimming cost V 3 bases and J 6 bases; bases outside gene matches: 5. The CDR3 is 12 amino acids. CDR3 residues: CAWSEQGFEQYF. For the CDR3, the DNA is TGTGCCTGGAGCGAACAGGGGTTCGAGCAGTACTTC.

The chain is built from TRBV2 and TRBJ1-3; D gene unclear. Trimming left V 8 bases short and J 4 bases short, with 9 bases between. The CDR3 loop spans 12 amino acids. The germline CDR1 and CDR2 sequences are SNHLY and FYNNEI. DNA of the CDR3: TGTGCCAGCGGGAGAGGGGGAAACACCATATATTTT. Its protein product is CASGRGGNTIYF.

The J gene is TRBJ2-5, the V gene TRBV12-5, with D possibly being TRBD1 or TRBD2 (5 bases each). Germline CDR1 LGHNT, CDR2 FRNRAP. The CDR3 has 15 residues. Trimming took off 3 bases at V and 0 bases at J, with 11 bases between the two ends. The CDR3 loop is CASGLKGTYQETQYF. The CDR3, as DNA: TGTGCTAGTGGTTTAAAAGGGACCTACCAAGAGACCCAGTACTTC.

The chain has TRBV6-5 and TRBJ2-7; D is ambiguous. Trimming stripped 0 bases from V and 0 bases from J, with 12 bases between. In germline, CDR1 is MNHEY, CDR2 SVGAGI. The CDR3 sequence is 16 residues long. The CDR3 DNA reads as TGTGCCAGCAGTTACTCATCCCCTTCTAGCTCCTACGAGCAGTACTTC. Translating gives CASSYSSPSSSYEQYF.

This sequence joins TRBV19 and TRBJ2-3, with 10 bases aligning to TRBD1. The V gene's germline CDR1 is LNHDA and CDR2 SQIVND (reference sequence). The CDR3 is 16 residues long. V was clipped by 8 bases and J by 7 bases; unmatched bases: 15. CDR3 sequence: CASGIISPGQGNTQYF. CDR3 nucleotides: TGTGCCAGTGGAATAATTTCACCGGGACAGGGGAATACGCAGTATTTT.

This clone has more than one count but fewer than ten. The chain employs TRBV5-6 and TRBJ1-1; TRBD1 is a possible D gene (5 bases). This CDR3 is built from 14 residues. V gave up 0 bases and J gave up 11 bases, with 17 bases separating them. The germline V gene encodes CDR1 SGHDT and CDR2 YYEEEE. The CDR3 coding sequence is TGTGCCAGCAGCTTGGCCGGGGACGGGGACTGGGCTTTCTTT. Translated, it gives CASSLAGDGDWAFF.

V usage is TRBV29-1 and J usage is TRBJ1-3; D perhaps matches TRBD1 (6 bases). The germline gives CDR1 SQVTM, CDR2 ANQGSEA. This CDR3 region has 14 residues. V shed 0 bases and J shed 1 base, with 7 bases lying between them. The CDR3 DNA is TGCAGCGTTGAAGACAGGGGATCTGGAAACACCATATATTTT. It translates to CSVEDRGSGNTIYF.

The rearrangement links TRBV2 to TRBJ1-4; the D is unclear. The V gene lost 6 bases and the J gene lost 5 bases, with 4 bases spanning the gap. This CDR3 region has 11 residues. Looked up from germline, CDR1 is SNHLY and CDR2 is FYNNEI. This CDR3 is CASRMNEKLFF. In DNA form, the CDR3 reads TGTGCCAGCAGGATGAATGAAAAACTGTTTTTT.

The CDR3 DNA is TGTGCCAGCTCACCTACCGAGGACTTGCAGTTCTTC. This sequence encodes CASSPTEDLQFF. This chain uses TRBV18 with TRBJ2-1; D might be TRBD2 (5 bases). Trimming cost V 3 bases and J 12 bases, with 12 bases left between them. This CDR3 is built from 12 residues. CDR1 is KGHSH and CDR2 is LQKENI in the germline V gene.

The CDR3 region is CASRYAGVVNTEAFF. CDR3 DNA: TGTGCCAGCAGATACGCTGGGGTTGTGAACACTGAAGCTTTCTTT. This chain uses TRBV28 with TRBJ1-1; no clear D. Germline V CDR1 and CDR2: MDHEN, SYDVKM. V was cut by 6 bases and J by 0 bases, with 14 bases left in between. The CDR3 is 15 amino acids.

The J gene is TRBJ2-3, the V gene TRBV15; TRBD2 matches at 11 bases. The J segment lost 0 bases and the V segment lost 8 bases, leaving 4 bases of the junction unmatched. CDR1 is LNHNV and CDR2 is YYDKDF in the germline V gene (reference sequence). This CDR3 spans 15 amino acids. In DNA form, the CDR3 reads TGTGCCACCCGGACTAGCGGGCTAAGCACAGATACGCAGTATTTT. Amino acid sequence: CATRTSGLSTDTQYF.

This chain joins TRBV5-1 and TRBJ1-1; D call uncertain. The CDR3 is 13 residues long. V lost 0 bases to trimming and J lost 4 bases, with 7 bases between them. CDR1 is SGHRS, CDR2 YFSETQ, per germline. DNA for the CDR3: TGCGCCAGCAGCTTGGGCACACGCACTGAAGCTTTCTTT. Its translation: CASSLGTRTEAFF.

The chain combines TRBV6-4 with TRBJ1-5; D unclear. The CDR3 runs 17 residues. Germline V gene lookup returns CDR1 MRHNA and CDR2 SNTAGT. V was clipped by 0 bases and J by 3 bases, with 15 bases between them. As DNA, the CDR3 is TGTGCCAGCAGTGACTCTAAAGGACTGACCTTCAATCAGCCCCAGCATTTT. As protein: CASSDSKGLTFNQPQHF.

Here the CDR3 DNA reads TGTGCCAGCAGCTCCGCATCAGGTCAACTAGCGGGAGTGTACAATGAGCAGTTCTTC. Translated: CASSSASGQLAGVYNEQFF. The chain recombines TRBV7-9 with TRBJ2-1, with TRBD2 matching 11 bases. CDR3 size: 19 residues. Germline-derived CDR1 and CDR2 are SEHNR and FQNEAQ (reference sequence). Trimming took 4 bases from V and 4 from J; bases not matched to a gene: 15.

This chain joins TRBV7-3 and TRBJ2-1; the D gene is possibly TRBD2 (6 bases). The CDR3 runs to 12 residues. The V gene's germline CDR1 is SGHTA and CDR2 FQGTGA. Between the trimmed V and J ends, which lost 1 base and 12 bases, there was a span of 10 bases. The CDR3 spells CASSLMGGPQFF. CDR3 sequence (DNA): TGTGCCAGCAGCTTAATGGGAGGCCCGCAGTTCTTC.

The genes are TRBV7-8 and TRBJ2-7; 16 nucleotides line up with TRBD2. The V segment lost 0 bases and the J segment 9 bases; nucleotides outside the gene matches: 11. The CDR3 length is 18 residues. The germline gives CDR1 SGHVS, CDR2 FQNEAQ. CDR3 region: CASSLAPNPGTSGGGQYF. For the CDR3, the DNA is TGTGCCAGCAGCTTAGCCCCCAACCCCGGGACTAGCGGGGGGGGGCAGTACTTC.

This clone has more than one count but fewer than ten. This rearrangement joins TRBV9 to TRBJ1-2; possibly TRBD1 for D (6 bases). The CDR3 runs to 13 residues. The germline CDR1 and CDR2 sequences are SGDLS and YYNGEE. V was cut by 2 bases and J by 4 bases, with 9 bases left in between. CDR3 residues: CASSVTGSYGYTF. The CDR3 region has the DNA TGTGCCAGCAGCGTCACAGGGAGCTATGGCTACACCTTC.